The present TCR beta chain was sequenced within a study of brain T cells in children with intractable seizures. The sample's time point: blood from clinic visit 5 months post-surgery; TSC patient then seizure free. Surgery cases with the highest brain T cell transcript signatures were chosen for sequencing. Pre-surgery treatment included at least one anti-epileptic drug. This CDR3 comprises 15 residues. Trimming removed 2 bases at V and 6 bases at J, with 16 bases between. Germline V gives CDR1 MNHEY, CDR2 SVGAGI. As concerns this clone: Its antigen is unidentified.

Sequenced by immunoSEQ multiplex PCR; TCRdb stores in-frame clones only, minus some. The sample includes about 340,000 clones, over 90% seen only once; the top ten take roughly 5.7%. Findings and caveats of the study: Viral specificity was inferred only from CDR3 similarity; HCMV serostatus was unknown.

Sequences were derived from peripheral blood, sampled roughly 5 months after surgery. The clonotype was recovered from a boy younger than two with tuberous sclerosis and intractable seizures. This sequence joins TRBV6-5 and TRBJ1-1, with a weak D call TRBD1 (5 bases). The CDR3 DNA is TGTGCCAGCAGTTACGGGGGGTACGGATTCGCTGAAGCTTTCTTT. It yields the protein CASSYGGYGFAEAFF.